This entry features one T cell receptor (beta chain) sequence. The antigen it binds to is not known. Per-base quality was not reported, and no clone a single base away is much larger than it. These data originate in a study of blood T cell repertoires in COVID-19 (dated by TCRdb to the early 2020s). Broadly, across the study: The collaborator samples originated in the United States, Italy and Spain and spanned the acute and convalescent phases of COVID-19. The material from the prospective study consisted of cDNA or gDNA derived from T cells, B-cell-depleted T cells, or PBMCs. Deeply sampled blood TCRbeta repertoires from subjects exposed to, actively infected with, or recovered from COVID-19 were included in the dataset. The repertoires were made available in a free public database intended to serve as a resource for research on the immune response to SARS-CoV-2. The samples were drawn from the first 160 participants of the ongoing ImmuneRACE study and from 1,200 or so subjects provided by 6 global collaborators. The sample metadata nearly always contained a de-identified subject ID, COVID-19 status, age in years and sex. Where available, HLA class I and class II types were taken from metadata supplied by the sample provider and were not determined by assay-based typing. The paper as a whole reports these results and caveats: How much clinical and demographic metadata was included differed by source and by participant, and the metadata was provided uncurated.

The immunoSEQ Assay, a bias-controlled multiplex PCR, was used to amplify TCRbeta CDR3 regions from genomic DNA. On the authors' methods: The number of nucleated cells in each sample was estimated from the amplification of reference gene primers within the assay. Sequence reads were collapsed and filtered to measure the absolute abundance of every unique TCRbeta CDR3 rearrangement. For each sample, productive Simpson clonality was calculated by taking the square root of Simpson's diversity index across productive rearrangements. TCRdb retrieved this table from immuneACCESS and kept in-frame rearrangements only. Not all clones are present; in checked studies, unresolved V genes account for under half, and no reason is known for the remainder. From that table come the V and J calls and clone size; the DNA was used to work out D and trimming. The sample records some 460,000 clones, 70% to 90% of which are singletons. Almost 2% of the sample belongs to the ten largest clones.

Relative to germline, V is missing 3 bases and J is missing 11 bases, with 7 bases of the junction outside any gene match. Taken from the germline V gene (reference sequence), the CDR1 and CDR2 loops are MNHEY and SMNVEV. The CDR3 starts with the cysteine, ends with the phenylalanine, and has 13 residues. Just CDR3 DNA is preserved here, 39 bases in frame from base 1. In the prospective study, participants were 18 to 89 years old, resided in about two dozen geographic areas of the United States, and were enrolled through a virtual design. In the prospective study, cohorts were assigned on the basis of participant-reported clinical history obtained from a screening survey and a study questionnaire. In the prospective study, mobile phlebotomists collected whole blood, serum and a nasopharyngeal or oropharyngeal swab from each participant. Additional blood draws and questionnaires over an approximately 2-month period could optionally be provided by prospective study participants. Before DNA extraction, prospective study blood samples were shipped either frozen or at room temperature.

This TCR derives from a young woman with acute COVID-19. The V and J segments used are TRBV27 and TRBJ1-5; the central 7 bases match TRBD1. The sequencing input was PBMCs or T cells enriched from blood (not recorded which). The base sequence is TGTGCCAGCAGTTTCCAACAGGGGCAAGCCCAGCATTTT. The encoded protein is CASSFQQGQAQHF.